Described below is a single TCR beta chain sequence and its context. This record belongs to a study of cytomegalovirus exposure and HLA in healthy donors. With 60 Vbeta and 13 Jbeta primers, the PCR was carried out. Libraries were prepared by immunoSEQ multiplex PCR; TCRdb keeps only in-frame clonotypes and omits some of them. The sample lists 150,000 to 200,000 clones; 80% to 85% were seen once. CDR3 size: 15 residues. Germline V lookup: CDR1 MDHEN, CDR2 SYDVKM. V lost 7 bases and J lost 0, with 14 bases in between. The sequence derives from a woman aged 30 to 39 in good health and CMV-seronegative. V gene TRBV28 combines with J gene TRBJ2-3, with D tentatively TRBD1 (7 bases). Sequencing input: PBMCs. CDR3 nucleotide sequence: TGTGCCAGCACACAGGGGACTCTAAGCACAGATACGCAGTATTTT. Translated: CASTQGTLSTDTQYF.